This TCR beta chain was documented in a study of blood T cell repertoires in COVID-19. Across the whole study: The samples span acute and convalescent COVID-19 from the United States, Italy and Spain. Sources were T cells, B-cell-depleted T cells, or PBMCs; the material itself was cDNA or gDNA.

The germline V gene encodes CDR1 MDHEN and CDR2 SYDVKM. CDR3 size: 14 residues. V gave up 1 base and J gave up 4 bases, with 8 bases separating them. In the source study's methods: Amplifying reference gene primers gave estimates of nucleated cell counts. Profiling relied on immunoSEQ multiplex PCR, and the TCRdb table lists in-frame clones only, not all of them. The V and J calls and clone size come from that table; D and trimming were worked out from the DNA. The sample consists of 350,000 to 400,000 clones, about 87% of them appearing once. Assignments of participants to cohorts depended upon their own reported clinical history.

Material for sequencing was PBMCs or T cells enriched from blood (not recorded which). The chain employs TRBV28 and TRBJ1-5; tentatively, D is TRBD1 (5 bases). The source of this sequence is a man aged 35 to 55 in a cohort exposed to, infected with or recovered from COVID-19 (not recorded which). CDR3 in DNA: TGTGCCAGCAGTTTATCAGGGTGGAATCAGCCCCAGCATTTT. It specifies CASSLSGWNQPQHF.